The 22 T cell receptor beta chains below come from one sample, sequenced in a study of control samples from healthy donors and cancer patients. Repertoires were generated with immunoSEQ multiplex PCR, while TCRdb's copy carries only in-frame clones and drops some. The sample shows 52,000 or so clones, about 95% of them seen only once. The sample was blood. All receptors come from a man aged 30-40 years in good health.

Here the CDR3 reads CASSGGGYEQYF. The CDR3 DNA reads as TGTGCCAGCAGTGGGGGGGGCTACGAGCAGTACTTC. The chain has TRBV12-3 or TRBV12-4 and TRBJ2-7; 7 bases agree with TRBD2. V gave up 5 bases and J gave up 3 bases; unmatched junction bases: 1. The CDR3 spans 12 residues.

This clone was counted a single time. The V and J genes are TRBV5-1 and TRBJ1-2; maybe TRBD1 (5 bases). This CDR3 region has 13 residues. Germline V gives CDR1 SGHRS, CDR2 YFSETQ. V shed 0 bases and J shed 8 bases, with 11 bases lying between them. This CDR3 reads CASSLGGGDGYTF. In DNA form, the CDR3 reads TGCGCCAGCAGCTTGGGGGGCGGTGACGGCTACACCTTC.

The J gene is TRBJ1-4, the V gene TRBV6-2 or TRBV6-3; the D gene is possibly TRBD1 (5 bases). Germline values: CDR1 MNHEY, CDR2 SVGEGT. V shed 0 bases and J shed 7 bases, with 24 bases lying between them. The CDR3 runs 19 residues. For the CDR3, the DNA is TGTGCCAGCAGTTACTCTAAGTCGGTCCTCGGGGGTTTTAGTGAAAAACTGTTTTTT. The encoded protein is CASSYSKSVLGGFSEKLFF.

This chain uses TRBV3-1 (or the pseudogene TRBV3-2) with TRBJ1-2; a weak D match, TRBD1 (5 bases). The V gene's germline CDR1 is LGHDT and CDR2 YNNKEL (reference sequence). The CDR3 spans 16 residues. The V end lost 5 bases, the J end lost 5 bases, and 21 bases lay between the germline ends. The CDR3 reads CASSLDGTGKRYGYTF. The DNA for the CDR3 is TGTGCCAGCAGCTTAGATGGGACGGGAAAAAGGTATGGCTACACCTTC.

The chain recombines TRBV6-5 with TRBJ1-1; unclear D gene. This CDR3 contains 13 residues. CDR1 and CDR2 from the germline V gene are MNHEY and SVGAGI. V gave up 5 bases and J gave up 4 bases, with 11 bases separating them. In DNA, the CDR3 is TGTGCCAGCAGTCCCGAAACACCCACTGAAGCTTTCTTT. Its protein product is CASSPETPTEAFF.

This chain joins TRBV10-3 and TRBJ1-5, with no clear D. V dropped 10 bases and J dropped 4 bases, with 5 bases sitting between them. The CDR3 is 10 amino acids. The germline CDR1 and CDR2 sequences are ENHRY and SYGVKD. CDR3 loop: CANLNQPQHF. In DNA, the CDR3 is TGTGCCAACCTAAATCAGCCCCAGCATTTT.

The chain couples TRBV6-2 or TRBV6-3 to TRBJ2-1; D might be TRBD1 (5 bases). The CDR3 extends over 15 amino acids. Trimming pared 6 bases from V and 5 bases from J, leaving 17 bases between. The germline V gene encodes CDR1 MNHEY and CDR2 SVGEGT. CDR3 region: CASSPRQLLNNEQFF. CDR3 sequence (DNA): TGTGCCAGCAGCCCCCGACAGCTACTAAACAATGAGCAGTTCTTC.

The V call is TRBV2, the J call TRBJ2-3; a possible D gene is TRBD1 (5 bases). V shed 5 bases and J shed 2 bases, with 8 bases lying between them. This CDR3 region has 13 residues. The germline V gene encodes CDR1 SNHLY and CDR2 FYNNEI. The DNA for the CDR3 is TGTGCCAGCAGTAAGGGGTACACAGATACGCAGTATTTT. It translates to CASSKGYTDTQYF.

The CDR3 protein is CARSFPWRRTYNEQFF. CDR3 coding DNA: TGTGCCAGAAGCTTTCCCTGGCGGCGTACCTACAATGAGCAGTTCTTC. The chain uses TRBV5-3 and TRBJ2-1; D is unresolved. TRBV5-3 is assigned to the ORF class and has an uncertain function. The CDR3 has 16 residues. Trimming took off 2 bases at V and 2 bases at J, with 14 bases between the two ends.

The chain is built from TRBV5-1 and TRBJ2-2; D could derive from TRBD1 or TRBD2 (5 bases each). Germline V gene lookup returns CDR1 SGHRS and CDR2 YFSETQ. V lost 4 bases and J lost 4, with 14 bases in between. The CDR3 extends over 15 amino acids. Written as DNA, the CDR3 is TGCGCCAGCAGCGACGGGGCGCCGGGCACCGGGGAGCTGTTTTTT. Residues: CASSDGAPGTGELFF.

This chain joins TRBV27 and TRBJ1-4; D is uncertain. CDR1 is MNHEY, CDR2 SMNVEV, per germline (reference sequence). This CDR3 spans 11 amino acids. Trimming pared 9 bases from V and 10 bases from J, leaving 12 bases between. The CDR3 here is CASQNLGKLFF. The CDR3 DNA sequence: TGTGCCAGTCAAAATTTGGGAAAACTGTTTTTT. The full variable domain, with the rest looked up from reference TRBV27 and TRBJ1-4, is EAQVTQNPRYLITVTGKKLTVTCSQNMNHEYMSWYRQDPGLGLRQIYYSMNVEVTDKGDVPEGYKVSRKEKRNFPLILESPSPNQTSLYFCASQNLGKLFFGSGTQLSVL.

CDR3 DNA sequence: TGTGCCAGCAGTTCAAAAGGGGGACCCGGCTACGAGCAGTACTTC. It specifies CASSSKGGPGYEQYF. The V gene is TRBV28, the J gene TRBJ2-7, with D possibly matching TRBD1 (6 bases). The CDR3 consists of 15 residues. Germline CDR1 MDHEN, CDR2 SYDVKM. Trimming stripped 4 bases from V and 3 bases from J, with 16 bases between.

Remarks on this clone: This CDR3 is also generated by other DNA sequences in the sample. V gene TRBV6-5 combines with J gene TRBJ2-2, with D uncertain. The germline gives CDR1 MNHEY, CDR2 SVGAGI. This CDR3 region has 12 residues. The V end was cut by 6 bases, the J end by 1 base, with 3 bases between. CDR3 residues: CASSQNTGELFF. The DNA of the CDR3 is TGTGCCAGCAGCCAGAACACCGGGGAGCTGTTTTTT.

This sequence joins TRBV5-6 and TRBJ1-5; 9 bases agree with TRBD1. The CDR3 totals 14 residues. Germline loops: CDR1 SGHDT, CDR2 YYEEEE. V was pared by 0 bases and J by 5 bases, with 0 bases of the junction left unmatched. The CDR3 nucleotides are TGTGCCAGCAGCTTGGGGACAGGGGATCAGCCCCAGCATTTT. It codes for CASSLGTGDQPQHF. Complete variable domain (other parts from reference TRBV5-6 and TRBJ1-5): DAGVTQSPTHLIKTRGQQVTLRCSPKSGHDTVSWYQQALGQGPQFIFQYYEEEERQRGNFPDRFSGHQFPNYSSELNVNALLLGDSALYLCASSLGTGDQPQHFGDGTRLSIL.

In DNA form, the CDR3 reads TGTGCCAGCATAGAAACATGGGGAGTGAGTGAAAAACTGTTTTTT. Translation: CASIETWGVSEKLFF. The rearrangement links TRBV27 to TRBJ1-4, with D uncertain. The germline V and J ends were trimmed by 7 bases and 7 bases, with 19 bases remaining between them. The CDR3 is 15 amino acids. Per the germline V gene, CDR1 is MNHEY and CDR2 is SMNVEV (reference sequence).

DNA of the CDR3: TGTGCCAGTAAACAAGGACAAACCTACGAGCAGTACTTC. Protein product: CASKQGQTYEQYF. The chain is built from TRBV19 and TRBJ2-7; D possibly corresponds to TRBD1 (5 bases). The CDR3 is 13 residues long. The V and J ends lost 7 bases and 2 bases respectively, with 12 bases between them. CDR1 and CDR2 from the germline V gene are LNHDA and SQIVND (reference sequence).

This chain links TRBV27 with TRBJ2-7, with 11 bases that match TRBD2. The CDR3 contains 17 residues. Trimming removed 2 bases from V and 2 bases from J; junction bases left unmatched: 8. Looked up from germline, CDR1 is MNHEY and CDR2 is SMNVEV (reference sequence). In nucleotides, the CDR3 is TGTGCCAGCAGTTTAGCACTAGCGGGGGTCCTACCCTACGAGCAGTACTTC. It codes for CASSLALAGVLPYEQYF.

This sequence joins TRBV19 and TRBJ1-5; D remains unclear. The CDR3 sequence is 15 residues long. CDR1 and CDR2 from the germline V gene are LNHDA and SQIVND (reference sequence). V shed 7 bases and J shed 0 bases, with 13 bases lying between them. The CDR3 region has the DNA TGTGCCAGTAAATTTTTACAGTATAGCAATCAGCCCCAGCATTTT. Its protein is CASKFLQYSNQPQHF.

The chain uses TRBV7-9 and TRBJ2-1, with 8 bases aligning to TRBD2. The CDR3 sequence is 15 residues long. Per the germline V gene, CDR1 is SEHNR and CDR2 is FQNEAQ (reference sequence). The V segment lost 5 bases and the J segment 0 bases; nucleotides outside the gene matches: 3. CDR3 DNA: TGTGCCAGCAGCCTTAGCGGGAACTCCTACAATGAGCAGTTCTTC. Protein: CASSLSGNSYNEQFF.

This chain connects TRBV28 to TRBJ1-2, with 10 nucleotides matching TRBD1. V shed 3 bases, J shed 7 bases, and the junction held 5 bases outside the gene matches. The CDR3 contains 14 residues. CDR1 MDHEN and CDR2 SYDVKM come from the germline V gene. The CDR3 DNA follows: TGTGCCAGCAGTTTGGGGACAGGGGAGGTTGGCTACACCTTC. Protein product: CASSLGTGEVGYTF.

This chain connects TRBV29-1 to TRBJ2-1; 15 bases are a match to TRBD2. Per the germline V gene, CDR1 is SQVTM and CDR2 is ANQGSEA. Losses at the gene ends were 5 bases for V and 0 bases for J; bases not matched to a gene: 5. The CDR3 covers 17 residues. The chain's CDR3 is CSVSGLAGGISYNEQFF. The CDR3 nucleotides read TGCAGCGTTTCCGGACTAGCGGGAGGGATCTCCTACAATGAGCAGTTCTTC.

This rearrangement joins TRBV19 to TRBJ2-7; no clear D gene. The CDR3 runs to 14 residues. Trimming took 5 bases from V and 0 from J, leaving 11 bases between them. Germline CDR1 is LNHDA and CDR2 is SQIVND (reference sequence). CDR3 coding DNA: TGTGCCAGTAGTGTGTCAGGTCGCTCCTACGAGCAGTACTTC. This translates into CASSVSGRSYEQYF.